The clone carrying this T cell receptor (beta chain) appeared many times. The sample is drawn from a study of spatial heterogeneity in lung cancer. Study-wide context: Any follow-up PBMC samples that were available went on to be sequenced, and the median time to follow-up was roughly 2 years after resection. Fewer alpha-chain than beta-chain sequences were consistently detected. Unique TCR and UMI combinations averaged more than ten appearances each in raw reads.

Time point given: blood at routine non-recurrence follow-up after resection. Sequencing of whole RNA from tumor, nontumor lung or frozen PBMC involved no sorting. The CDR3 is 13 residues long. Germline V gene lookup returns CDR1 DFQATT and CDR2 SNEGSKA (reference sequence). The ends lost 2 bases at V and 5 bases at J; junction bases unmatched: 4. In TCRdb, the 5' RACE reads were re-called with MiXCR into one record per CDR3 protein. The table includes 95,000 to 130,000 distinct CDR3 sequences, 12% detected once. The sequence came from a male donor with early-stage non-small cell lung cancer. Sequencing used PBMCs, obtained at follow-up. This chain connects TRBV20-1 to TRBJ1-2, with 8 bases identical to TRBD1. The CDR3 region has the DNA TGCAGTGCTAGATTCACAGGGGGGTATGGCTACACCTTC. Its translation is CSARFTGGYGYTF.